This T cell receptor (beta chain) was recovered during a study of blood T cell repertoires in COVID-19. The table came from immunoSEQ multiplex PCR; TCRdb's copy has only in-frame clones and leaves some out. The sample includes some 180,000 clones, 81% seen only once; the top ten take about 12%. Looked up from germline, CDR1 is LGHNT and CDR2 is FRNRAP. V lost 3 bases, J lost 1 base, and 14 bases stayed unmatched. CDR3 length: 18 amino acids. The V gene is TRBV12-5, the J gene TRBJ1-1; 7 bases agree with TRBD1. Source material: peripheral blood. The clonotype was recovered from a woman aged 80 or older with COVID-19, enrolled during active disease. The CDR3 spells CASGFLLSSTGQNTEAFF. In DNA, the CDR3 is TGTGCTAGTGGTTTTCTCCTTTCCTCGACAGGGCAGAACACTGAAGCTTTCTTT.